These T cell receptor beta chains were read from a single sample in a study of T cell changes during pregnancy in multiple sclerosis. Method: immunoSEQ multiplex PCR; TCRdb's copy keeps in-frame clones and lacks some. The sample yields some 60,000 clones, roughly 90% seen once. Sequenced material: peripheral blood, taken after pregnancy. These receptors originate from a female donor with multiple sclerosis, enrolled in a pregnancy study. CDR3s include the opening cysteine and the closing phenylalanine or tryptophan. The D gene is left open where the match is weak. The listing skips clone size in some rows; elsewhere it reads once, few, many or a size class.

v_call,clone_size,d_call,j_call,cdr3_nt,cdr3_aa
TRBV7-9,NA,NA,TRBJ2-5,TGTGCCAGCAGCTTCGGGGGATTGGGGGAGACCCAGTACTTC,CASSFGGLGETQYF
TRBV7-2,NA,TRBD2,TRBJ2-7,TGTGCCAGCAGCTTCCTAGCGGGACTCTCCTACGAGCAGTACTTC,CASSFLAGLSYEQYF
TRBV5-1,NA,NA,TRBJ2-3,TGCGCCAGCAGCTTGGGCTGGGGCGTGGGCTATGAAGGAACAGATACGCAGTATTTT,CASSLGWGVGYEGTDTQYF
TRBV2,once,TRBD1,TRBJ2-5,TGTGCCAGCACCGGGACAGCTCAAGAGACCCAGTACTTC,CASTGTAQETQYF
TRBV29-1,NA,TRBD1,TRBJ1-2,TGCAGCTCCGATGACAGGGCCTATGGCTACACCTTC,CSSDDRAYGYTF
TRBV7-8,NA,TRBD2,TRBJ2-4,TGTGCCAGCAGCCCGTCGTGGAGGGAGGGAAACATTCAGTACTTC,CASSPSWREGNIQYF
TRBV5-1,NA,TRBD2,TRBJ2-3,TGCGCCAGCAGCTTGGTCGGTTCGGCGGGGGGAAACACAGATACGCAGTATTTT,CASSLVGSAGGNTDTQYF
TRBV28,NA,NA,TRBJ1-5,TGTGCCAGCAGTTTATCCCGGTATAGCAATCAGCCCCAGCATTTT,CASSLSRYSNQPQHF
TRBV6-6,NA,NA,TRBJ2-7,TGTGCCAGCAGTTACCGGGGAGGTTACGAGCAGTACTTC,CASSYRGGYEQYF
TRBV4-1,NA,NA,TRBJ2-1,TGCGCCAGCAGGGCTATCTACAGCTCCTACAATGAGCAGTTCTTC,CASRAIYSSYNEQFF
TRBV28,NA,TRBD1,TRBJ1-6,TGTGCCAGCAGTTTACCCGAGACAGGGGAGAATTCACCCCTCCACTTT,CASSLPETGENSPLHF
TRBV4-2,NA,NA,TRBJ2-3,TGTGCCAGCAGCCCCGGGACTCAGGGAACAGATACGCAGTATTTT,CASSPGTQGTDTQYF
TRBV19,NA,TRBD1,TRBJ1-1,TGTGCCAGTAAGGGGGACAGAGCTGAAGCTTTCTTT,CASKGDRAEAFF
TRBV5-1,NA,NA,TRBJ2-1,TGCGCCAGCAGCTTGGCCATGGGGGCCACTTACAATGAGCAGTTCTTC,CASSLAMGATYNEQFF
TRBV9,once,TRBD2,TRBJ2-1,TGTGCCAGCAGCGGATACTGGACTAGCGGGGGAGCGGACTACAATGAGCAGTTCTTC,CASSGYWTSGGADYNEQFF
TRBV30,NA,TRBD1,TRBJ1-6,TGTGCCTGGAGTGGGACAGGGGGCGGCAATTCACCCCTCCACTTT,CAWSGTGGGNSPLHF
TRBV30,NA,TRBD1,TRBJ1-1,TGTGCCTGGAGCAGAAGGACAGGGAACACTGAAGCTTTCTTT,CAWSRRTGNTEAFF
TRBV6-4,NA,TRBD2,TRBJ2-1,TGTGCCAGCAGTGACTCAAAGGGAGGGAGGGATGAGCAGTTCTTC,CASSDSKGGRDEQFF
TRBV19,NA,NA,TRBJ1-2,TGTGCCAGTAGTCCGCAACCGGGCCTAGCCTACTATGGCTACACCTTC,CASSPQPGLAYYGYTF
TRBV6-5,NA,NA,TRBJ2-7,TGTGCCAGCAGGCAGGGCAGGAACGAGCAGTACTTC,CASRQGRNEQYF
TRBV2,NA,TRBD1,TRBJ2-3,TGTGCCAGCAGTAGGGACAGGGGGTTCGATACGCAGTATTTT,CASSRDRGFDTQYF
TRBV7-2,NA,NA,TRBJ2-5,TGTGCCAGCGGGGGGGGGCTGGAGCGTCAAGAGACCCAGTACTTC,CASGGGLERQETQYF
TRBV9,once,TRBD1,TRBJ1-4,TGTGCCAGCAGCTCCGGACAGGGGGCGATTCGAGAGGAAAAACTGTTTTTT,CASSSGQGAIREEKLFF
TRBV5-1,NA,TRBD2,TRBJ2-1,TGCGCCAGCAGCTTTTGGACTAGCGGGGGCTCTTCCTACAATGAGCAGTTCTTC,CASSFWTSGGSSYNEQFF
TRBV6-4,NA,TRBD2,TRBJ2-1,TGTGCCAGCAGTGACGGGGGGGGATTAAATGAGCAGTTCTTC,CASSDGGGLNEQFF
TRBV2,NA,NA,TRBJ1-2,TGTGCCAGCACCGAGGGGGGGAATTATGGCTACACCTTC,CASTEGGNYGYTF
TRBV5-4,once,NA,TRBJ1-2,TGTGCCAGCAGCTTGGGAATTGACACAGTACTCTATGGCTACACCTTC,CASSLGIDTVLYGYTF
TRBV27,once,NA,TRBJ2-3,TGTGCCAGCAGTTTAGTGGGGGGACCGGGGACGCAGTATTTT,CASSLVGGPGTQYF
TRBV27,NA,TRBD1,TRBJ2-7,TGTGCCAGCAGTTTAGGACACAGGGGTTACGAGCAGTACTTC,CASSLGHRGYEQYF
TRBV5-6,once,TRBD2,TRBJ2-3,TGTGCCAGCAGCCGCCCGGGACTAGCGGGGGGGAAAGATACGCAGTATTTT,CASSRPGLAGGKDTQYF
TRBV5-1,NA,NA,TRBJ2-5,TGCGCCAGCAGCTTGACAGTCCAAGAGACCCAGTACTTC,CASSLTVQETQYF
TRBV21-1,NA,NA,TRBJ1-5,TGTGCCAGCAGCGGCGCGACAGGGGGCTCTATTGCGGGCAATCAGCCCCAGCATTTT,CASSGATGGSIAGNQPQHF
TRBV5-5,NA,NA,TRBJ1-1,TGTGCCAGCGGGTCGGGATCGTTAAGGGCTTTCTTT,CASGSGSLRAFF
TRBV9,NA,NA,TRBJ2-1,TGTGCCAGCAGCGTCATGTCCACTTACAATGAGCAGTTCTTC,CASSVMSTYNEQFF
TRBV6-1,NA,TRBD1,TRBJ1-1,TGTGCCAGCAGACAGGGGGCCGACACTGAAGCTTTCTTT,CASRQGADTEAFF
TRBV4-2,NA,TRBD1,TRBJ1-2,TGTGCCAGCAGCCAACCAAATAACAGGGGGCCTGGCTACACCTTC,CASSQPNNRGPGYTF
TRBV5-5,few,NA,TRBJ2-7,TGTGCCAGCAGCTTGGGGGGCACTTTCACCTACGAGCAGTACTTC,CASSLGGTFTYEQYF
TRBV6-5,NA,NA,TRBJ1-6,TGTGCCAGCAGTTACTCGGGACTCACACGGGGTTCACCCCTCCACTTT,CASSYSGLTRGSPLHF
TRBV5-4,NA,TRBD1,TRBJ1-1,TGTGCCAGCAGCGCCCGGGACAGGGGGAGAGGGACTGAAGCTTTCTTT,CASSARDRGRGTEAFF
TRBV6-1,NA,NA,TRBJ2-5,TGTGCCAGCAGCACGTTAGAGGAGACCCAGTACTTC,CASSTLEETQYF
TRBV2,NA,TRBD1,TRBJ2-1,TGTGCCAGCAGTCAATGGGACAGGGAAACAGATGAGCAGTTCTTC,CASSQWDRETDEQFF
TRBV10-1,NA,NA,TRBJ1-2,TGCGCCAGCATTCGCCGATTCGGGGGGGGCAAAAACTATGGCTACACCTTC,CASIRRFGGGKNYGYTF
TRBV5-1,NA,TRBD2,TRBJ2-7,TGCGCCAGCAGCTTGGGACTAGCGGGGGGTTTGGAGCAGTACTTC,CASSLGLAGGLEQYF
TRBV7-2,NA,NA,TRBJ2-7,TGTGCCAGCAGCCTCAGAGGGGGGGGCAGCGTATACGAGCAGTACTTC,CASSLRGGGSVYEQYF
TRBV5-8,NA,TRBD1,TRBJ1-1,TGTGCCAGCAGCGCGCGGGACAGGGCCTACACTGAAGCTTTCTTT,CASSARDRAYTEAFF
TRBV2,NA,NA,TRBJ1-2,TGTGCCAGCAGTGACCGTCGGTCGGGGGGCGACTATGGCTACACCTTC,CASSDRRSGGDYGYTF
TRBV4-3,NA,NA,TRBJ2-1,TGCGCCAGCAGCCAAGATTTCCGCGCTCGCGAGAATGAGCAGTTCTTC,CASSQDFRARENEQFF
TRBV2,NA,TRBD1,TRBJ2-3,TGTGCCAGCAGACTGGGACAGGGCCCAGATACGCAGTATTTT,CASRLGQGPDTQYF
TRBV29-1,NA,NA,TRBJ1-3,TGCAGCGTGGCAGGGACTAACTCTGGAAACACCATATATTTT,CSVAGTNSGNTIYF
TRBV25-1,NA,TRBD1,TRBJ2-1,TGTGCCAGCAGAAGGACAGGGGAAACACATGAGCAGTTCTTC,CASRRTGETHEQFF
TRBV6-1,once,TRBD2,TRBJ2-5,TGTGCCAGCAGTGAGACGGGGGGGTACCAAGAGACCCAGTACTTC,CASSETGGYQETQYF
TRBV11-2,NA,TRBD2,TRBJ2-1,TGTGCCAGCAGCTTAGGGGAGGGTCTCAATGAGCAGTTCTTC,CASSLGEGLNEQFF
TRBV2,NA,TRBD1,TRBJ2-7,TGTGCCAGCAGTTTACGGACAGGGACCTCAACCGAGCAGTACTTC,CASSLRTGTSTEQYF
TRBV6-5,NA,NA,TRBJ1-2,TGTGCCAGCAGGGAACCAGGGAACTATGGCTACACCTTC,CASREPGNYGYTF